A selection of T cell receptor beta chains follows, all from one sample in a study of T cell responses to AZD1222 COVID-19 vaccine. The repertoire was sequenced with immunoSEQ multiplex PCR; TCRdb's copy has only in-frame clones and lacks some. The table lists fewer than 200,000 clones, roughly 87% of them singletons, with about 1% in the top ten. This specimen consisted of peripheral blood, obtained 28 days after the second AZD1222 dose. The receptors come from an adult who received the AZD1222 COVID-19 vaccine. The CDR3 runs from the conserved cysteine through the conserved F or W. A D gene is named only where the DNA matches it firmly. The listing skips clone size in some rows; elsewhere it reads once, few, many or a size class.

J,D,size,V,DNA,CDR3
TRBJ1-2,TRBD1,NA,TRBV3-1/TRBV3-2,TGTGCCAGCAGCCAAGGGACAGGCTCTAGCTATGGCTACACCTTC,CASSQGTGSSYGYTF
TRBJ2-5,NA,NA,TRBV11-2,TGTGCCAGCAGCTTAGGCGGTCAAGAGACCCAGTACTTC,CASSLGGQETQYF
TRBJ1-2,NA,NA,TRBV5-1,TGCGCCAGCAGCTTGGAACCCGGGAACTATGGCTACACCTTC,CASSLEPGNYGYTF
TRBJ2-6,NA,NA,TRBV16,TGTGCCAGCAGCCAGCTAACAGGGGCCAACGTCCTGACTTTC,CASSQLTGANVLTF
TRBJ2-1,TRBD2,NA,TRBV4-3,TGCGCCAGCAGCCAAGGGGTAGCGGGGGCCAGTTACAATGAGCAGTTCTTC,CASSQGVAGASYNEQFF
TRBJ1-6,NA,NA,TRBV7-2,TGTGCCAGCAGCTTAGCATGGACAACGTACTTTACTAATTCACCCCTCCACTTT,CASSLAWTTYFTNSPLHF
TRBJ1-4,TRBD1,NA,TRBV2,TGTGCCAGCAGTCCCAGGGGGCAGTGGGAAAAACTGTTTTTT,CASSPRGQWEKLFF
TRBJ1-5,TRBD1,once,TRBV19,TGTGCCAGTAGTGGGACAGGGGGAAATCAGCCCCAGCATTTT,CASSGTGGNQPQHF
TRBJ1-3,NA,once,TRBV10-2,TGCGCCAGCAGTGAGTGGGGGGACGGAAACACCATATATTTT,CASSEWGDGNTIYF
TRBJ2-4,NA,once,TRBV3-1/TRBV3-2,TGTGCCAGCAGCCAAGACACCAAAAACATTCAGTACTTC,CASSQDTKNIQYF
TRBJ1-5,NA,once,TRBV27,TGTGCCAGCAGTTTTGGCAATCAGCCCCAGCATTTT,CASSFGNQPQHF
TRBJ2-7,NA,NA,TRBV7-2,TGTGCCAGCAGTGCCAGGGTCCTAAGCTACGAGCAGTACTTC,CASSARVLSYEQYF
TRBJ2-3,TRBD2,NA,TRBV5-1,TGCGCCAGCAACCCCCTAGCGGGGGTCAGCACAGATACGCAGTATTTT,CASNPLAGVSTDTQYF
TRBJ2-3,NA,NA,TRBV6-2/TRBV6-3,TGTGCCAGCAGTTATCAGGGGGGAGTCACAGATACGCAGTATTTT,CASSYQGGVTDTQYF
TRBJ2-7,NA,NA,TRBV12-3/TRBV12-4,TGTGCCAGCAGCTCACGGAGCTCCTACGAGCAGTACTTC,CASSSRSSYEQYF
TRBJ2-7,TRBD1,once,TRBV10-1,TGCGCCAGCAGTCCCGGGACAGCACTCGAGCAGTACTTC,CASSPGTALEQYF
TRBJ1-2,NA,NA,TRBV6-5,TGTGCCAGCAGTTACTCGAACAGGAGAGGTGGCTACACCTTC,CASSYSNRRGGYTF
TRBJ2-5,NA,NA,TRBV7-8,TGTGCCAGCAGCTTAGTCGAGGACAGCTTACAAGAGACCCAGTACTTC,CASSLVEDSLQETQYF
TRBJ1-2,TRBD1,NA,TRBV6-6,TGTGCCAGCAGTCCCTATGGGACAGGCATGAACTATGGCTACACCTTC,CASSPYGTGMNYGYTF
TRBJ2-1,NA,once,TRBV6-5,TGTGCCAGCGCCGGCGGGGACACCTACAATGATGAGCAGTTCTTC,CASAGGDTYNDEQFF
TRBJ1-2,NA,NA,TRBV3-1/TRBV3-2,TGTGCCAGCAGCCAACCGAACCGGGGGAACTATGGCTACACCTTC,CASSQPNRGNYGYTF
TRBJ2-5,TRBD1,NA,TRBV29-1,TGCAGCTCGGGACAGCAAGAGACCCAGTACTTC,CSSGQQETQYF
TRBJ1-1,NA,NA,TRBV7-8,TGTGCCAGCAGCTCCGTACGGGGGAACACTGAAGCTTTCTTT,CASSSVRGNTEAFF
TRBJ1-4,TRBD1,NA,TRBV6-6,TGTGCCAGCAGAAACCGGGACAGGGGAGCAAAACTGTTTTTT,CASRNRDRGAKLFF
TRBJ1-5,NA,NA,TRBV10-2,TGCGCCAGCAGTGAAGACGCAGGGGACCATCAGCCCCAGCATTTT,CASSEDAGDHQPQHF
TRBJ2-2,TRBD2,NA,TRBV7-2,TGTGCCAGCAGCTTCGGTCGCGGGGGGAGCACCGGGGAGCTGTTTTTT,CASSFGRGGSTGELFF
TRBJ2-2,TRBD1,NA,TRBV2,TGTGCCAGCAGGGGGACAGGGGTGAACACCGGGGAGCTGTTTTTT,CASRGTGVNTGELFF